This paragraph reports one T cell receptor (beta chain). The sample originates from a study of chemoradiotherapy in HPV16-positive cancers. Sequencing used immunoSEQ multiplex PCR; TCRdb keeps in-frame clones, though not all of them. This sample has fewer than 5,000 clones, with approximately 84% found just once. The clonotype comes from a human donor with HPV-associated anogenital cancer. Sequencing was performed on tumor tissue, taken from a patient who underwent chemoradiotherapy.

The CDR3 loop reads CASSQMYSSTEAFF. CDR3 nucleotide sequence: TGTGCCAGCAGCCAAATGTACAGTAGCACTGAAGCTTTCTTT. The gene calls are TRBV14 and TRBJ1-1; D is unclear. Trimming removed 2 bases at V and 4 bases at J, with 11 bases between. The CDR3 is made up of 14 amino acids. Germline V CDR1 and CDR2: SGHDN, FVKESK.